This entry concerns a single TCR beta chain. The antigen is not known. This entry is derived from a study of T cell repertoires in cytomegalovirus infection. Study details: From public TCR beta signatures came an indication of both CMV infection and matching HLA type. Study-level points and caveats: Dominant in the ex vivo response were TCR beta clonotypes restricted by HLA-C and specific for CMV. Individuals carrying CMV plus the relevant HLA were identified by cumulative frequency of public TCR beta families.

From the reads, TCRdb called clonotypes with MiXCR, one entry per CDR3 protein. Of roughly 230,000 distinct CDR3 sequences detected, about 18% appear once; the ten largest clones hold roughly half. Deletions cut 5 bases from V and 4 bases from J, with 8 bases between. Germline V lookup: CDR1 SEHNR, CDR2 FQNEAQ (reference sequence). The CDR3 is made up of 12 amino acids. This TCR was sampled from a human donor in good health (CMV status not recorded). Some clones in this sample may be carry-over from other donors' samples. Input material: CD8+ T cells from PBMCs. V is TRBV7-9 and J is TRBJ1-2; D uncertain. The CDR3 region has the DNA TGTGCCAGCAGCCACGGGATCTATGGCTACACCTTC. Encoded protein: CASSHGIYGYTF. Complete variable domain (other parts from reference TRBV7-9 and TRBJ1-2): DTGVSQNPRHKITKRGQNVTFRCDPISEHNRLYWYRQTLGQGPEFLTYFQNEAQLEKSRLLSDRFSAERPKGSFSTLEIQRTEQGDSAMYLCASSHGIYGYTFGSGTRLTVV.